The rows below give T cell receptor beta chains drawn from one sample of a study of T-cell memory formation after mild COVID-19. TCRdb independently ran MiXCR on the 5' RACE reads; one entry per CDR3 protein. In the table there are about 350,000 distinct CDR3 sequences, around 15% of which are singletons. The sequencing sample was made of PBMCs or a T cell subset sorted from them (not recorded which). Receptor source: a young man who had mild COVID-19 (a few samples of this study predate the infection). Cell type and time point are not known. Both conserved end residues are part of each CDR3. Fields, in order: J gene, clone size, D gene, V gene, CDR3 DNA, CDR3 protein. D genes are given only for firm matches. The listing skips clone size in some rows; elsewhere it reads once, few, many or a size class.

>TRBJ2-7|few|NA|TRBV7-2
TGTGCCAGCAGCTTATCAGGGATTTCCTACGAGCAGTACTTC
CASSLSGISYEQYF
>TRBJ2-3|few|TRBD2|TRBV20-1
TGCAGTGCTAGACCCACTAGCGGGAGAACAGATACGCAGTATTTT
CSARPTSGRTDTQYF
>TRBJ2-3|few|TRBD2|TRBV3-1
TGTGCCAGCAGCCAGAGACTAGCGGGGGGAGATACGCAGTATTTT
CASSQRLAGGDTQYF
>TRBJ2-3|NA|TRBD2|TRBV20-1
TGCAGTGCTAGAGTAGCGGGGGAGACAGATACGCAGTATTTT
CSARVAGETDTQYF
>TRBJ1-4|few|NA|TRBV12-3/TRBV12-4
TGTGCCAGCAGTGATGGGGGATCTGAACTGTTTTTT
CASSDGGSELFF
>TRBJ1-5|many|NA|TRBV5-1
TGCGCCAGCAGCTTGGCCGGGGCAGGCAATCAGCCCCAGCATTTT
CASSLAGAGNQPQHF
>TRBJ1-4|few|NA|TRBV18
TGTGCCAGCTCACTACGGGGAGGTGCCTTCACTAATGAAAAACTGTTTTTT
CASSLRGGAFTNEKLFF
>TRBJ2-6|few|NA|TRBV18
TGTGCCAGCTCAACGGGACTGATAGTCTCTGGGGCCAACGTCCTGACTTTC
CASSTGLIVSGANVLTF
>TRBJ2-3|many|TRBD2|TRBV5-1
TGCGCCAGCAGCTTGACTAGCGCGAGTACCTCAGATACGCAGTATTTT
CASSLTSASTSDTQYF
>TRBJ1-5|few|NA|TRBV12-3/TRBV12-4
TGTGCCAGCAGTTTCAGCTTCCGCTCGAATCAGCCCCAGCATTTT
CASSFSFRSNQPQHF
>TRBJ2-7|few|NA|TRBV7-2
TGTGCCAGCAGCCGTCCAGGGTCCTACGAGCAGTACTTC
CASSRPGSYEQYF
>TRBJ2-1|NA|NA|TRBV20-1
TGCAGTGCCCTCATGGACTCTCGCAATGAGCAGTTCTTC
CSALMDSRNEQFF
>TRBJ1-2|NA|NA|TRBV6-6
TGTGCCAGCAGTTACTCGGGGGGCCCGTTGAAGGGCTACACCTTC
CASSYSGGPLKGYTF
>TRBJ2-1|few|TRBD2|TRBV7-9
TGTGCCAGCAGCTACGGACTAGCGGGGGGGCCCGAGCAGTTCTTC
CASSYGLAGGPEQFF
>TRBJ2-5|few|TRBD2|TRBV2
TGTGCCAGCAGTGAAGCCCGGGGGGGCTATTTGGACCAGTACTTC
CASSEARGGYLDQYF
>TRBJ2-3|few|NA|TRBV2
TGTGCCAGCAAACTAGCAACAGATACGCAGTATTTT
CASKLATDTQYF
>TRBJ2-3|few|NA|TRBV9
TGTGCCAGCGCCCTTGGTCCGGCAGATACGCAGTATTTT
CASALGPADTQYF
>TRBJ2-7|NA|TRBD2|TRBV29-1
TGCAGCGTTGAAGATCGGGCTAGCGGGGGGCAATACTCCTACGAGCAGTACTTC
CSVEDRASGGQYSYEQYF
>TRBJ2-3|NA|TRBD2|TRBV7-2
TGTGCCAGCAGCTTAGCGACTAGCGGAGCTAGCACAGATACGCAGTATTTT
CASSLATSGASTDTQYF
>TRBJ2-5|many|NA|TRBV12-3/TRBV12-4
TGTGCCAGCAGGCCGGGACGGCCCCAAGAGACCCAGTACTTC
CASRPGRPQETQYF
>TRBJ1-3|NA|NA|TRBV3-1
TGTGCCAGCAGCTCCGGGCCCTCTGGAAACACCATATATTTT
CASSSGPSGNTIYF
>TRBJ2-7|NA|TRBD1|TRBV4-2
TGTGCCAGCAGCCAACGGACAGGGGCGCCTCGGTACGAGCAGTACTTC
CASSQRTGAPRYEQYF
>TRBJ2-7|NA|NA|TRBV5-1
TGCGCCAGCAGCTTGGCCAACGGCGGAGTCTACGAGCAGTACTTC
CASSLANGGVYEQYF
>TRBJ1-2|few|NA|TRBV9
TGTGCCAGCAGCGCCGACAGCTACTATGGCTACACCTTC
CASSADSYYGYTF
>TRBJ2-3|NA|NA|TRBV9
TGTGCCAGCACAACTACAGGGTTTACAGATACGCAGTATTTT
CASTTTGFTDTQYF
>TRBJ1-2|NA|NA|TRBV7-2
TGTGCCAGCAGCCAGTCCGTCCAGCCAGGCTATGGCTACACCTTC
CASSQSVQPGYGYTF
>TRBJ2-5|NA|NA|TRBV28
TGTGCCAGCAGCCCGGGGAGGCCGACCCAGTACTTC
CASSPGRPTQYF
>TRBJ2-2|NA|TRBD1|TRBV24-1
TGTGCCACCAGTGCTGAGGGGGCGACCGGGGAGCTGTTTTTT
CATSAEGATGELFF
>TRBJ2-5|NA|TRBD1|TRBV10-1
TGCGCCAGCAAAGGGGGCGCGTCGGAGACCCAGTACTTC
CASKGGASETQYF
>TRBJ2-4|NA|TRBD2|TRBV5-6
TGTGCCAGCAGCTCCTTACTAGCGGGGACTATTCAGTACTTC
CASSSLLAGTIQYF
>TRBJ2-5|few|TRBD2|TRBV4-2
TGTGCCAGCAGCCATTTGAGCGGGGGGGCCGCCGAGACCCAGTACTTC
CASSHLSGGAAETQYF
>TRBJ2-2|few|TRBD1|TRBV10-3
TGTGCCATCAGCCCCGACAGGGGTCCCGGGGAGCTGTTTTTT
CAISPDRGPGELFF
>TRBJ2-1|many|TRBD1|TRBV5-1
TGCGCCAGCAGCTTGGGACAGGGGCCAGGGGATGAGCAGTTCTTC
CASSLGQGPGDEQFF
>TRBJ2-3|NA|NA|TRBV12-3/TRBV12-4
TGTGCCAGCAGTCGCCATAGCACAGATACGCAGTATTTT
CASSRHSTDTQYF
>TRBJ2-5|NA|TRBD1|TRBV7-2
TGTGCCAGCAGCACCCGGGACAGAGAGACCCAGTACTTC
CASSTRDRETQYF
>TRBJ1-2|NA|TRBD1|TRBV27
TGTGCCAGCAGTTTATCCCTACGGACAGGGGGTAGTGGCTACACCTTC
CASSLSLRTGGSGYTF
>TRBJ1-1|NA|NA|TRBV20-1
TGCAGTGCTAGAGATGGGAGGACTGAAGCTTTCTTT
CSARDGRTEAFF
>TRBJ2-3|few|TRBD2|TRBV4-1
TGCGCCAGCAGCCTCCGAAGTCCCCGGGGGGAGCGGGGGGAACGAGATACGCAGTATTTT
CASSLRSPRGERGERDTQYF
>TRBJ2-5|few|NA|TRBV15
TGTGCCACCAGCAGATACAGGGGGGGAGAGACCCAGTACTTC
CATSRYRGGETQYF
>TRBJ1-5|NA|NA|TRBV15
TGTGCCACCAGCAGAGATCTAGGGACCTTACGGCCCCAGCATTTT
CATSRDLGTLRPQHF
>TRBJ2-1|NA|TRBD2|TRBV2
TGTTCCAGAGAGGCGGTGCGGGGGGGAGAGCAGTTCTTC
CSREAVRGGEQFF
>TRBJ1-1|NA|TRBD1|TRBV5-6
TGTGCCAGCAGCTTGAGGGGGACAGGGAGAAACACTGAAGCTTTCTTT
CASSLRGTGRNTEAFF
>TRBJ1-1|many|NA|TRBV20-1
TGCAGTGCACCAGACATCACGAACACTGAAGCTTTCTTT
CSAPDITNTEAFF
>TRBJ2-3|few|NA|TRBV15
TGTGCCACCAGCACTAGCACAGATACGCAGTATTTT
CATSTSTDTQYF
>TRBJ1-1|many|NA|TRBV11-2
TGTGCCACGAGGGGGTGGGAGGACACTGAAGCTTTCTTT
CATRGWEDTEAFF